The clone carrying this TCR beta chain was seen many times. Sequencing was performed with immunoSEQ multiplex PCR; in TCRdb, only in-frame clones are kept and a portion is missing. This sample has around 80,000 clones, with about four fifths found just once. These data originate in a study of blood T cell repertoires in COVID-19. V was pared by 3 bases and J by 4 bases, with 13 bases of the junction left unmatched. This CDR3 comprises 17 residues. CDR1 and CDR2 from the germline V gene are ENHRY and SYGVKD. Sequenced sample: peripheral blood. The rearrangement uses TRBV10-3 and TRBJ1-1; 8 nucleotides line up with TRBD1. The clonotype originates from a woman older than 75 with active or convalescent COVID-19. CDR3 in amino acids: CAISDPTGQGGGTEAFF. The CDR3 DNA reads TGTGCCATCAGTGACCCCACCGGACAGGGTGGGGGCACTGAAGCTTTCTTT.